This TCR beta chain was sequenced for a study of OX40 agonist ivuxolimab in advanced cancers. About the research overall: Patients receiving dose escalation had hepatocellular carcinoma, melanoma, renal cell or head and neck cancer. The dose-escalation cohort was over 65% male, with a mean age of 60 years, ranging about 20 to 85.

Clones were sequenced by immunoSEQ multiplex PCR, and TCRdb holds only the in-frame ones, with some missing. The sample has tens of thousands of clones, around nine tenths seen once. The CDR3 runs to 16 residues. Germline CDR1 reads SGHNT; CDR2 reads YYREEE (reference sequence). V shed 1 base and J 4 bases; nucleotides not matched to a gene: 9. The V call is TRBV5-4, the J call TRBJ1-1; TRBD1 aligns across 8 bases. The clonotype originates from an adult with an advanced solid tumor such as melanoma, head and neck, liver or kidney cancer. The sample was CD4+ or CD8+ T cells sorted from blood, taken in a trial of the OX40 agonist ivuxolimab. Here the CDR3 reads CASSLMGQGAGTEAFF. The CDR3 region has the DNA TGTGCCAGCAGCTTGATGGGTCAGGGGGCCGGCACTGAAGCTTTCTTT. The variable domain in full, with the rest retrieved from reference TRBV5-4 and TRBJ1-1, is ETGVTQSPTHLIKTRGQQVTLRCSSQSGHNTVSWYQQALGQGPQFIFQYYREEENGRGNFPPRFSGLQFPNYSSELNVNALELDDSALYLCASSLMGQGAGTEAFFGQGTRLTVV.